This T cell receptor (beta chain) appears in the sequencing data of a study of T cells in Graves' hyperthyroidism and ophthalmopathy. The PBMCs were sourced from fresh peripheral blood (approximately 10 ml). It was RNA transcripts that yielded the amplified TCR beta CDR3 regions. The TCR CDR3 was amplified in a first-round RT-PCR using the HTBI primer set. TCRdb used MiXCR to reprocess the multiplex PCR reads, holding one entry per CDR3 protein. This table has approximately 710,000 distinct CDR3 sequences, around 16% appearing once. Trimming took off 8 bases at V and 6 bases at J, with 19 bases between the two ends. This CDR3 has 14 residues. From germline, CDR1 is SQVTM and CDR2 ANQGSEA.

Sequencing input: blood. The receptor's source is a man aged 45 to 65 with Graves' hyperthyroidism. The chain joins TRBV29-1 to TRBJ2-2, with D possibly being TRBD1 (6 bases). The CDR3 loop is CSHRAGEGAGELFF. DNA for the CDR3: TGCAGCCATCGGGCAGGGGAAGGTGCCGGGGAGCTGTTTTTT.